Shown below are 24 T cell receptor beta chains from a single sample sequenced in a study of CD8+ T cells in alopecia areata. Extracted RNA was reverse transcribed, and the resulting cDNA served as sequencing template. Produced via immunoSEQ multiplex PCR; TCRdb's table is partial and in-frame only. Among 150,000 to 160,000 clones listed, about 51% were seen once. This sample comprised CD8+ T cells sorted from blood, obtained at week 0. The receptors here all came from a human donor with alopecia areata.

CDR3 protein: CASRGWGTEAFF. CDR3 sequence (DNA): TGTGCCAGCAGGGGCTGGGGCACTGAAGCTTTCTTT. The chain carries TRBV6-5 and TRBJ1-1; D remains ambiguous. The CDR3 runs to 12 residues. CDR1 is MNHEY, CDR2 SVGAGI, per germline. The ends were cut back, 6 bases at V and 4 bases at J, with 9 bases in the middle.

The chain is built from TRBV25-1 and TRBJ1-5, with no clear D. The V end was cut by 1 base, the J end by 0 bases, with 4 bases between. The CDR3 consists of 14 residues. Germline CDR1 MGHDK, CDR2 SYGVNS. In DNA, the CDR3 is TGTGCCAGCAGTGAATGGGGTAGCAATCAGCCCCAGCATTTT. This encodes CASSEWGSNQPQHF.

The rearrangement uses TRBV2 and TRBJ2-7, with 7 bases fitting TRBD1. The V gene end was trimmed by 10 bases and the J gene end by 4 bases; junction bases not matched to a gene: 7. The germline V gene encodes CDR1 SNHLY and CDR2 FYNNEI. This CDR3 comprises 12 residues. The DNA of the CDR3 is TGTGCCACCAGGGACAGCTCTTACGAGCAGTACTTC. It specifies CATRDSSYEQYF.

The chain uses TRBV30 and TRBJ2-7; no reliable D call. Between the trimmed V and J ends, which lost 3 bases and 0 bases, there was a span of 9 bases. This CDR3 comprises 13 residues. CDR1 is GTSNPN and CDR2 is SVGIG in the germline V gene (reference sequence). The CDR3 DNA reads TGTGCCTGGAGAGGCACGACCTCCTACGAGCAGTACTTC. Encoded protein: CAWRGTTSYEQYF.

This chain joins TRBV6-5 and TRBJ1-5; possible D gene TRBD1, 6 bases. Germline V CDR1 and CDR2: MNHEY, SVGAGI. The CDR3 spans 14 residues. The ends were cut back, 4 bases at V and 5 bases at J, with 12 bases in the middle. CDR3 DNA sequence: TGTGCCAGCAGTTCGACAGGTGAACATCAGCCCCAGCATTTT. Protein product: CASSSTGEHQPQHF.

This clone has a handful of counts. The V and J genes are TRBV15 and TRBJ2-2; 9 bases fit TRBD1. The CDR3 is made up of 18 amino acids. The trim removed 5 bases at V and 7 bases at J, leaving 17 bases unmatched. CDR1 is LNHNV, CDR2 YYDKDF, per germline (reference sequence). The DNA of the CDR3 is TGTGCCACCAGCCGTCTGACACCCCGGGACAGGGCAGTCGGGGAGCTGTTTTTT. Amino acids: CATSRLTPRDRAVGELFF.

This clone was seen more than once but under ten times. The chain recombines TRBV19 with TRBJ1-5; a possible D gene is TRBD1 (6 bases). The V end lost 8 bases, the J end lost 5 bases, and 16 bases lay between the germline ends. The CDR3 is made up of 14 amino acids. Germline loops: CDR1 LNHDA, CDR2 SQIVND (reference sequence). The CDR3, as DNA: TGTGCCAGTGAAATACAGGGTATTCATCAGCCCCAGCATTTT. It specifies CASEIQGIHQPQHF.

CDR3 DNA: TGTGCCCGACGGATAAACTATGGCTACACCTTC. Translated, it gives CARRINYGYTF. This chain joins TRBV30 and TRBJ1-2; no clear D gene. Germline values: CDR1 GTSNPN, CDR2 SVGIG (reference sequence). The V end lost 8 bases, the J end lost 2 bases, and 9 bases lay between the germline ends. The CDR3 extends over 11 amino acids.

This clone turned up a few times. The chain is built from TRBV29-1 and TRBJ2-7; perhaps TRBD2 as D (6 bases). From germline, CDR1 is SQVTM and CDR2 ANQGSEA. Trimming pared 3 bases from V and 7 bases from J, leaving 13 bases between. The CDR3 is 12 amino acids. Here the CDR3 reads CSVELLGGEQYF. CDR3 sequence (DNA): TGCAGCGTTGAGCTCCTTGGAGGGGAGCAGTACTTC.

The chain joins TRBV4-1 to TRBJ1-1; no firm D call. Germline CDR1 MGHRA, CDR2 YSYEKL. The CDR3 spans 13 residues. The V and J ends lost 4 bases and 1 base respectively, with 7 bases between them. The CDR3 DNA sequence: TGCGCCAGCAGCCCCTCGGGGAACACTGAAGCTTTCTTT. It specifies CASSPSGNTEAFF.

This clone was seen only a few times. At the DNA level, this CDR3 is encoded by other sequences in the same sample as well. The chain carries TRBV5-1 and TRBJ1-1; D is undetermined. The V and J ends lost 4 bases and 1 base respectively, with 11 bases between them. This CDR3 is built from 14 residues. In germline, CDR1 is SGHRS, CDR2 YFSETQ. The CDR3 DNA reads TGCGCCAGCAGCCGCGGATCGGGGAACACTGAAGCTTTCTTT. Translation: CASSRGSGNTEAFF. The whole variable domain, remainder taken from reference TRBV5-1 and TRBJ1-1, is KAGVTQTPRYLIKTRGQQVTLSCSPISGHRSVSWYQQTPGQGLQFLFEYFSETQRNKGNFPGRFSGRQFSNSRSEMNVSTLELGDSALYLCASSRGSGNTEAFFGQGTRLTVV.

V usage is TRBV13 and J usage is TRBJ2-7; D possibly corresponds to TRBD1 (6 bases). The ends were cut back, 0 bases at V and 2 bases at J, with 11 bases in the middle. Germline CDR1 and CDR2: PRHDT and FYEKMQ (reference sequence). CDR3 length: 15 amino acids. CDR3 sequence: CASSLGGQGTYEQYF. In DNA form, the CDR3 reads TGTGCCAGCAGCTTAGGAGGCCAGGGGACCTACGAGCAGTACTTC.

The rearrangement links TRBV12-5 to TRBJ2-1, with 7 bases identical to TRBD1. The CDR3 is made up of 15 amino acids. Germline CDR1 LGHNT, CDR2 FRNRAP. Losses at the gene ends were 5 bases for V and 3 bases for J; bases not matched to a gene: 7. The CDR3 region is CASGPPDRRYNEQFF. CDR3 coding DNA: TGTGCTAGTGGTCCCCCGGACAGGCGCTACAATGAGCAGTTCTTC.

There are a few counts of this clone. The chain carries TRBV9 and TRBJ1-2, with 8 bases identical to TRBD1. The junction had 12 bases not matched to a gene; V was cut back by 3 bases and J by 8 bases. Germline CDR1 is SGDLS and CDR2 is YYNGEE. The CDR3 contains 15 residues. This CDR3 is CASSALTKTGEGYTF. For the CDR3, the DNA is TGTGCCAGCAGCGCGTTAACCAAGACAGGGGAAGGCTACACCTTC. The full variable domain, in which reference TRBV9 and TRBJ1-2 provide the parts outside the CDR3, is DSGVTQTPKHLITATGQRVTLRCSPRSGDLSVYWYQQSLDQGLQFLIQYYNGEERAKGNILERFSAQQFPDLHSELNLSSLELGDSALYFCASSALTKTGEGYTFGSGTRLTVV.

The chain links TRBV4-2 to TRBJ2-1, with TRBD2 matching 7 bases. The CDR3 runs 14 residues. From germline, CDR1 is LGHNA and CDR2 YNFKEQ. V lost 1 base, J lost 5 bases, and 2 bases stayed unmatched. Written as DNA, the CDR3 is TGTGCCAGCAGCCAAGGGCTAGCGGACAATGAGCAGTTCTTC. This sequence encodes CASSQGLADNEQFF.

V gene TRBV11-2 combines with J gene TRBJ2-3; possible D gene TRBD2, 7 bases. Germline V gene data show CDR1 as SGHAT and CDR2 as FQNNGV. The V and J ends lost 6 bases and 1 base respectively, with 14 bases between them. CDR3 length: 15 residues. CDR3 sequence (DNA): TGTGCCAGCAGGGGGGGGCTTAAGCGCACAGATACGCAGTATTTT. This translates into CASRGGLKRTDTQYF.

This chain joins TRBV29-1 and TRBJ2-7; D may correspond to TRBD1 or TRBD2 (5 bases each). Germline lookup yields CDR1 SQVTM and CDR2 ANQGSEA. Trimming took 3 bases from V and 5 from J, leaving 14 bases between them. The CDR3 totals 13 residues. CDR3 loop: CSVDSPGTNEQYF. DNA for the CDR3: TGCAGCGTTGACTCCCCAGGGACGAACGAGCAGTACTTC.

V gene TRBV27 combines with J gene TRBJ2-3; tentative D call: TRBD2 (5 bases). Germline lookup yields CDR1 MNHEY and CDR2 SMNVEV (reference sequence). This CDR3 is built from 16 residues. Trimming took off 7 bases at V and 2 bases at J, with 19 bases between the two ends. The CDR3 nucleotides are TGTGCCAGCAAGCTCCTAGCTGTGGCGAACACAGATACGCAGTATTTT. Residues: CASKLLAVANTDTQYF.

The chain uses TRBV7-6 and TRBJ2-3, with a weak D call TRBD1 (6 bases). Trimming took off 5 bases at V and 1 base at J, with 10 bases between the two ends. CDR1 and CDR2 (germline): SGHVS, FNYEAQ. The CDR3 is made up of 14 amino acids. The CDR3 loop reads CASSRRQGTDTQYF. Written as DNA, the CDR3 is TGTGCCAGCAGCCGCAGACAGGGCACAGATACGCAGTATTTT.

The chain uses TRBV29-1 and TRBJ1-1; 7 bases are a match to TRBD1. V trimming: 6 bases; J trimming: 1 base; junction bases outside the gene matches: 5. Germline-derived CDR1 and CDR2 are SQVTM and ANQGSEA. The CDR3 covers 13 residues. Here the CDR3 DNA reads TGCAGCGTCTCAGGGGGGGGGAACACTGAAGCTTTCTTT. Encoded protein: CSVSGGGNTEAFF.

This clone was counted between two and nine times. The chain carries TRBV29-1 and TRBJ2-1; D may be TRBD1 or TRBD2 (5 bases each). Germline loops: CDR1 SQVTM, CDR2 ANQGSEA. This CDR3 is 13 amino acids long. V was trimmed by 5 bases and J by 7 bases, leaving 15 bases between them. CDR3: CSVSWLGDNEQFF. In DNA form, the CDR3 reads TGCAGCGTTAGTTGGTTGGGGGATAATGAGCAGTTCTTC.

V is TRBV30 and J is TRBJ1-1, with 8 nucleotides matching TRBD1. The trim removed 3 bases at V and 2 bases at J, leaving 5 bases unmatched. This CDR3 contains 14 residues. The germline CDR1 and CDR2 sequences are GTSNPN and SVGIG (reference sequence). This CDR3 is CAWRPDRANTEAFF. In nucleotides, the CDR3 is TGTGCCTGGAGACCGGACAGGGCTAACACTGAAGCTTTCTTT.

The chain joins TRBV5-1 to TRBJ2-1; D might be TRBD1 or TRBD2, each matching 5 bases. The CDR3 runs 13 residues. CDR1 is SGHRS, CDR2 YFSETQ, per germline. Deletions cut 1 base from V and 9 bases from J, with 11 bases between. The CDR3 protein is CASSLTQGREQFF. Written as DNA, the CDR3 is TGCGCCAGCAGCTTGACCCAGGGACGTGAGCAGTTCTTC. Drawing the rest from reference TRBV5-1 and TRBJ2-1, the complete variable domain is KAGVTQTPRYLIKTRGQQVTLSCSPISGHRSVSWYQQTPGQGLQFLFEYFSETQRNKGNFPGRFSGRQFSNSRSEMNVSTLELGDSALYLCASSLTQGREQFFGPGTRLTVL.

A note on this clone: Other DNA sequences within the sample encode an identical CDR3. This chain joins TRBV13 and TRBJ2-1; D not resolved. The germline CDR1 and CDR2 sequences are PRHDT and FYEKMQ (reference sequence). The V end lost 1 base, the J end lost 6 bases, and 4 bases lay between the germline ends. The CDR3 runs 12 residues. The DNA for the CDR3 is TGTGCCAGCAGCTTAGAAGGCAATGAGCAGTTCTTC. Protein product: CASSLEGNEQFF.